Listed below are T cell receptor beta chains from one sample, sequenced in a study of T cell changes during pregnancy in multiple sclerosis. Profiled with immunoSEQ multiplex PCR; TCRdb holds only in-frame clones, not every one. The sample holds about 120,000 clones, about 93% seen once. This specimen was peripheral blood, taken before pregnancy. These receptors all come from a female donor with multiple sclerosis, enrolled in a pregnancy study. CDR3s include the opening cysteine and the closing phenylalanine or tryptophan. Not every row has a clone size; where given, it reads once, few, many or a size class.

V,size,CDR3
TRBV5-5,NA,CASSLGTGLYGYTF
TRBV7-6,NA,CASSPTGSNYGYTF
TRBV27,few,CASSLWGLVRDTQYF
TRBV7-9,NA,CASSPRTGRGQETQYF
TRBV7-2,NA,CASSFTSDPNQPQHF
TRBV27,NA,CASSSGGSSYNEQFF
TRBV20-1,NA,CSATTSTEAFF
TRBV19,NA,CASRITAVPNEKLFF
TRBV6-1,NA,CASSEGRDYNEQFF
TRBV2,once,CASSLPGGAIETQYF
TRBV4-2,NA,CASSQDIRDRFNQPQHF
TRBV6-1,NA,CASREQGLRNSPLHF
TRBV2,once,CASSELRHPMSWAQHF
TRBV5-1,once,CASSPPPGENYGYTF
TRBV27,NA,CASRVQGANSYEQYF
TRBV7-2,once,CASLTNTWAYNEQFF
TRBV7-8,NA,CASSSRSPRGEQYF
TRBV18,few,CASSSGSGGYEQYF
TRBV7-3,NA,CASRDGGEGDTQYF
TRBV28,NA,CASRLAGDGNEQFF
TRBV11-2,NA,CASSFPNRGEQFF
TRBV6-1,NA,CASSEAHYEQYF
TRBV4-1,NA,CASSQAGGSYEQYF
TRBV15,NA,CATSRDKDATANTGELFF
TRBV5-5,NA,CASTLTSGASYNEQFF
TRBV5-1,NA,CASSFQGQGEGWSEKLFF
TRBV5-1,few,CASSLSDSLRGYTF
TRBV9,NA,CASSVATSADTQYF
TRBV9,NA,CASSVTSDQETQYF
TRBV29-1,NA,CSVPGTGGRELFF
TRBV28,NA,CASSSGAIEKLFF
TRBV27,once,CASSLRGASNEQFF
TRBV4-2,once,CASSHAIRGGTTNEKLFF
TRBV29-1,NA,CSVEDIRTGWSGYTF
TRBV18,NA,CASSTSGGSTNTQYF
TRBV20-1,NA,CSARGTSPFF
TRBV19,NA,CASSIEAIGGYTEAFF
TRBV9,NA,CASSVVGTLSYGYTF
TRBV7-3,once,CASSLGTSGYNEQFF
TRBV19,NA,CASSIDSSYEQYF
TRBV2,NA,CASSQGAGSYGYTF
TRBV5-8,NA,CASSTDRGVSPLHF
TRBV28,NA,CASSNPGQPYEQYF
TRBV14,NA,CASSQTGTGYTF
TRBV10-2,once,CASSETGGGVKETQYF
TRBV6-1,few,CASSEEETSYNEQFF